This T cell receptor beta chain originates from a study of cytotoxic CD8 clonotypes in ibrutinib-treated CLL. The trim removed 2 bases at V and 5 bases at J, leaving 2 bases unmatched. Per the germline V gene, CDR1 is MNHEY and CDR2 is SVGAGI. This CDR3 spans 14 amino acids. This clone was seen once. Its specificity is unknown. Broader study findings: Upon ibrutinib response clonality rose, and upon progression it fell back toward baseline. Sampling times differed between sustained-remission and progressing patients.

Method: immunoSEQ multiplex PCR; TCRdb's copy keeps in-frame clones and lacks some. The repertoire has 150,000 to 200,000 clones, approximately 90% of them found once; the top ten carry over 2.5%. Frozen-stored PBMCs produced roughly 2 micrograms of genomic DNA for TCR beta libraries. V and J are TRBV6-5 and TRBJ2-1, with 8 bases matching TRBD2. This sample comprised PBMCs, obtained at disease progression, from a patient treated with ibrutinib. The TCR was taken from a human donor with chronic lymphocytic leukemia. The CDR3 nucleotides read TGTGCCAGCAGTTACGCGGGAGGTAACAATGAGCAGTTCTTC. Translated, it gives CASSYAGGNNEQFF.